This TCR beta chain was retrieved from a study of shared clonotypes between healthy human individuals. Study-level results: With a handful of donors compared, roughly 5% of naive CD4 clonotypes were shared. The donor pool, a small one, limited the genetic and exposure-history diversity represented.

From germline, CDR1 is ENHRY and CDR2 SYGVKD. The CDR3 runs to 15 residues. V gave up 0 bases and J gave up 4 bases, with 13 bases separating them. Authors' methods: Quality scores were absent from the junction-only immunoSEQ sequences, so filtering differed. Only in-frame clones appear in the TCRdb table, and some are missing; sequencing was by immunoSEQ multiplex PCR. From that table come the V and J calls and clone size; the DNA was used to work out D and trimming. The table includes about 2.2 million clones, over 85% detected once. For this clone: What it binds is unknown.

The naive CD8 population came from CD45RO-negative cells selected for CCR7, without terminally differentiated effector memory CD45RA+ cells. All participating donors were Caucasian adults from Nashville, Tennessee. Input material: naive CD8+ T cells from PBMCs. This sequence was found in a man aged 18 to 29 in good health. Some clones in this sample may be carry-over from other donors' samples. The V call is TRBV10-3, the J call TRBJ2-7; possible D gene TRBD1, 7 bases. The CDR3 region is CAISESGAGGYEQYF. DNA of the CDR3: TGTGCCATCAGTGAGTCAGGGGCAGGGGGGTACGAGCAGTACTTC.